The 21 T cell receptor beta chains presented below share a single source sample, sequenced in a study of cytomegalovirus exposure and HLA in healthy donors. The PCR used 60 Vbeta and 13 Jbeta primers. Assay: immunoSEQ multiplex PCR; the TCRdb copy retains only in-frame clones and omits some. The data show around 110,000 clones, more than 60% seen once. Sequenced input: PBMCs. These receptors originate from a man aged 18 to 30 in good health and CMV-seronegative.

V is TRBV5-6 and J is TRBJ1-5, with a possible D match to TRBD1 (5 bases). Trimming removed 3 bases at V and 4 bases at J, with 20 bases between. Germline V CDR1 and CDR2: SGHDT, YYEEEE. The CDR3 has 17 residues. The CDR3: CASSSWGDPQPNQPQHF. For the CDR3, the DNA is TGTGCCAGCAGCTCCTGGGGCGATCCGCAACCAAATCAGCCCCAGCATTTT.

This CDR3 reads CASSSQGVSTDTQYF. Here the CDR3 DNA reads TGCGCCAGCAGCTCACAGGGTGTCAGCACAGATACGCAGTATTTT. The V call is TRBV5-1, the J call TRBJ2-3; the D gene is possibly TRBD1 (6 bases). The germline V gene encodes CDR1 SGHRS and CDR2 YFSETQ. The ends were cut back, 3 bases at V and 0 bases at J, with 11 bases in the middle. CDR3 size: 15 residues. Full variable domain (remainder filled in from reference TRBV5-1 and TRBJ2-3): KAGVTQTPRYLIKTRGQQVTLSCSPISGHRSVSWYQQTPGQGLQFLFEYFSETQRNKGNFPGRFSGRQFSNSRSEMNVSTLELGDSALYLCASSSQGVSTDTQYFGPGTRLTVL.

This clone was recorded only once. The chain uses TRBV7-9 and TRBJ2-7, with 8 positions matching TRBD1. The CDR3 runs to 14 residues. Germline V gene sequence: CDR1 SEHNR, CDR2 FQNEAQ (reference sequence). The V segment lost 6 bases and the J segment 0 bases; nucleotides outside the gene matches: 4. As DNA, the CDR3 is TGTGCCAGCAGTTGGGACAGGAGCTCCTACGAGCAGTACTTC. This codes for CASSWDRSSYEQYF.

This clone was seen more than once but under ten times. The chain recombines TRBV29-1 with TRBJ2-3, with D possibly TRBD1 on 6 matching bases. Trimming cost V 5 bases and J 2 bases, with 14 bases left between them. Germline values: CDR1 SQVTM, CDR2 ANQGSEA. The CDR3 is 14 residues long. The CDR3: CSVSRTADTDTQYF. The CDR3 DNA reads TGCAGCGTTTCTAGGACAGCAGACACAGATACGCAGTATTTT.

V gene TRBV28 combines with J gene TRBJ1-2, with 7 bases fitting TRBD1. V lost 6 bases, J lost 8 bases, and 15 bases stayed unmatched. The germline gives CDR1 MDHEN, CDR2 SYDVKM. This CDR3 has 15 amino acids. The CDR3 DNA sequence: TGTGCCAGCAGGCCTACAGGGGTCCCCCGCGAGGGCTACACCTTC. Protein product: CASRPTGVPREGYTF.

A few counts support this clone. This rearrangement joins TRBV30 to TRBJ2-1; D ambiguous. V lost 3 bases, J lost 6 bases, and 3 bases lay in between. The CDR3 has 10 residues. CDR1 is GTSNPN and CDR2 is SVGIG in the germline V gene (reference sequence). The CDR3 loop reads CAWSINEQFF. The CDR3 region has the DNA TGTGCCTGGAGCATCAATGAGCAGTTCTTC. Full variable domain (remainder filled in from reference TRBV30 and TRBJ2-1): SQTIHQWPATLVQPVGSPLSLECTVEGTSNPNLYWYRQAAGRGLQLLFYSVGIGQISSEVPQNLSASRPQDRQFILSSKKLLLSDSGFYLCAWSINEQFFGPGTRLTVL.

The chain recombines TRBV28 with TRBJ2-1; TRBD1 agrees at 7 bases. The length of the CDR3 is 16 residues. Germline CDR1 is MDHEN and CDR2 is SYDVKM. V was clipped by 5 bases and J by 2 bases; unmatched bases: 9. The CDR3 DNA is TGTGCCAGCAGTGGGGTGACAGGGAATACCTACAATGAGCAGTTCTTC. Protein product: CASSGVTGNTYNEQFF. Together with reference TRBV28 and TRBJ2-1, the CDR3 gives the full variable domain: DVKVTQSSRYLVKRTGEKVFLECVQDMDHENMFWYRQDPGLGLRLIYFSYDVKMKEKGDIPEGYSVSREKKERFSLILESASTNQTSMYLCASSGVTGNTYNEQFFGPGTRLTVL.

This chain uses TRBV6-1 with TRBJ2-4; 8 nucleotides line up with TRBD2. The ends lost 9 bases at V and 2 bases at J; junction bases unmatched: 6. Looked up from germline, CDR1 is MNHNS and CDR2 is SASEGT. This CDR3 contains 14 residues. CDR3 loop: CARIERESKNIQYF. The CDR3 DNA reads TGTGCCAGAATTGAGCGGGAGTCCAAAAACATTCAGTACTTC.

This clone was seen more than once but under ten times. This chain links TRBV9 with TRBJ1-4; 8 bases line up with TRBD1. This CDR3 comprises 15 residues. Germline assignment: CDR1 SGDLS and CDR2 YYNGEE. Unmatched junction bases numbered 7, after V lost 4 bases and J lost 5 bases. CDR3 nucleotides: TGTGCCAGCAGCCCCCGGGACAGGCGGAATGAAAAACTGTTTTTT. Its translation is CASSPRDRRNEKLFF.

The J gene is TRBJ2-6, the V gene TRBV28; 9 bases match TRBD1. V shed 6 bases, J shed 0 bases, and the junction held 18 bases outside the gene matches. The CDR3 has 21 residues. The germline V gene encodes CDR1 MDHEN and CDR2 SYDVKM. For the CDR3, the DNA is TGTGCCAGCAGCATGCTTCCAAACCCCGGGACAGGGCCCTCTGGGGCCAACGTCCTGACTTTC. Residues: CASSMLPNPGTGPSGANVLTF. Looking up the rest from reference TRBV28 and TRBJ2-6 gives the full variable domain: DVKVTQSSRYLVKRTGEKVFLECVQDMDHENMFWYRQDPGLGLRLIYFSYDVKMKEKGDIPEGYSVSREKKERFSLILESASTNQTSMYLCASSMLPNPGTGPSGANVLTFGAGSRLTVL.

This sequence joins TRBV7-9 and TRBJ1-1; tentatively, D is TRBD1 (6 bases). CDR1 and CDR2 from the germline V gene are SEHNR and FQNEAQ (reference sequence). CDR3 size: 14 residues. Trimming took off 2 bases at V and 7 bases at J, with 14 bases between the two ends. CDR3 sequence (DNA): TGTGCCAGCAGCTTACGCGGGGGCGCAGATGAAGCTTTCTTT. Protein product: CASSLRGGADEAFF.

This chain links TRBV7-2 with TRBJ2-5; 8 positions match TRBD2. Germline trimming cut 7 bases from V and 2 bases from J; bases unmatched to any gene: 9. The germline V gene encodes CDR1 SGHTA and CDR2 FQGNSA. The CDR3 covers 15 residues. The CDR3 is CASNPAGGAQETQYF. The CDR3, as DNA: TGTGCCAGCAACCCGGCGGGGGGAGCTCAAGAGACCCAGTACTTC.

This clone came up once. This chain connects TRBV27 to TRBJ2-5, with 11 bases identical to TRBD2. CDR1 is MNHEY and CDR2 is SMNVEV in the germline V gene (reference sequence). Trimming removed 3 bases from V and 2 bases from J; junction bases left unmatched: 14. The CDR3 extends over 19 amino acids. The DNA of the CDR3 is TGTGCCAGCAGTTTCAGGGATACTAGCGGGAGACGAAATCAAGAGACCCAGTACTTC. Translating gives CASSFRDTSGRRNQETQYF.

The CDR3 sequence is CASSAQGQALGTQYF. The CDR3 coding sequence is TGTGCCAGCAGCGCCCAGGGACAGGCTCTAGGGACCCAGTACTTC. This chain joins TRBV7-2 and TRBJ2-5, with 8 nucleotides matching TRBD1. CDR3 size: 15 residues. Germline CDR1 is SGHTA and CDR2 is FQGNSA. Trimming removed 5 bases from V and 7 bases from J; junction bases left unmatched: 12.

The chain recombines TRBV5-1 with TRBJ2-1, with 11 bases fitting TRBD1. J gave up 0 bases and V 4 bases, and 3 bases lay outside the gene matches. This CDR3 has 16 amino acids. The germline V gene encodes CDR1 SGHRS and CDR2 YFSETQ. The CDR3 loop is CASSRGTGGSYNEQFF. CDR3 bases: TGCGCCAGCAGCAGGGGGACAGGGGGCTCCTACAATGAGCAGTTCTTC.

This clone was detected once. V gene TRBV10-2 combines with J gene TRBJ2-1, with D possibly matching TRBD1 (6 bases). This CDR3 is built from 14 residues. Germline V gene sequence: CDR1 WSHSY, CDR2 SAAADI. The V end was cut by 7 bases, the J end by 3 bases, with 13 bases between. The CDR3 sequence is CASKEPGDYNEQFF. The CDR3 nucleotides are TGCGCCAGCAAAGAACCAGGGGACTACAATGAGCAGTTCTTC.

This clone was detected a few times. The V gene is TRBV6-5, the J gene TRBJ1-1, with unresolved D. Germline CDR1 MNHEY, CDR2 SVGAGI. The CDR3 has 14 residues. V was trimmed by 4 bases and J by 6 bases, leaving 15 bases between them. CDR3 in amino acids: CASSFQPGGAEAFF. The CDR3 nucleotides read TGTGCCAGCAGTTTCCAACCTGGAGGCGCTGAAGCTTTCTTT.

The gene calls are TRBV30 and TRBJ2-7; 8 positions match TRBD1. The germline V gene has CDR1 GTSNPN and CDR2 SVGIG (reference sequence). This CDR3 spans 13 amino acids. Trimming cost V 2 bases and J 8 bases; bases outside gene matches: 8. In nucleotides, the CDR3 is TGTGCCTGGAGTTCCAGCGGACAGGGCCAGCAGTACTTC. Translating it yields CAWSSSGQGQQYF.

The chain joins TRBV28 to TRBJ2-7; no definite D call. The CDR3 totals 14 residues. The germline V gene has CDR1 MDHEN and CDR2 SYDVKM. V was pared by 5 bases and J by 3 bases, with 14 bases between. CDR3: CASSPTTGYYEQYF. The DNA of the CDR3 is TGTGCCAGCAGTCCGACGACTGGGTACTACGAGCAGTACTTC.

The chain carries TRBV27 and TRBJ1-1; no clear D gene. Trimming left V 6 bases short and J 0 bases short, with 8 bases between. Germline CDR1 and CDR2: MNHEY and SMNVEV (reference sequence). The CDR3 extends over 13 amino acids. The CDR3 coding sequence is TGTGCCAGCAGCCTAGGCATGAACACTGAAGCTTTCTTT. Translated, it gives CASSLGMNTEAFF.

This clone came up a few times. This chain links TRBV10-3 with TRBJ1-4; the D gene is possibly TRBD1 (6 bases). V was trimmed by 3 bases and J by 8 bases, leaving 16 bases between them. This CDR3 region has 15 residues. In germline, CDR1 is ENHRY, CDR2 SYGVKD. CDR3 in amino acids: CAISDPRGGGEKLFF. The CDR3 nucleotides read TGTGCCATCAGTGATCCGAGGGGGGGAGGAGAAAAACTGTTTTTT.